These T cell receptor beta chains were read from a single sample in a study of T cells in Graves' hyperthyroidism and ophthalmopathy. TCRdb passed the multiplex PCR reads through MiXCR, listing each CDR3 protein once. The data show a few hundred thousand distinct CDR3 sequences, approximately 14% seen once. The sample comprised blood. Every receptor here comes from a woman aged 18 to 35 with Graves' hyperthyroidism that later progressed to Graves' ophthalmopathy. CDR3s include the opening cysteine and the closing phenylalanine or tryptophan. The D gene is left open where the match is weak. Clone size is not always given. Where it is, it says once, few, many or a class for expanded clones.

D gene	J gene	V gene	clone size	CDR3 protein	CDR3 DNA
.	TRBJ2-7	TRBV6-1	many	CASSEETGSAYEQYF	TGTGCCAGCAGTGAAGAGACAGGTTCCGCCTACGAGCAGTACTTC
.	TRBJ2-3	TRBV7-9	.	CASSFQGGTDTQYF	TGTGCCAGCAGCTTTCAGGGCGGCACAGATACGCAGTATTTT
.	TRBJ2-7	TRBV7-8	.	CASSSAEGPYEQYF	TGTGCCAGCAGCTCCGCGGAGGGCCCCTACGAGCAGTACTTC
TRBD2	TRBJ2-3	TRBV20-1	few	CSARTSGITDTQYF	TGCAGTGCTAGAACTAGCGGAATCACAGATACGCAGTATTTT
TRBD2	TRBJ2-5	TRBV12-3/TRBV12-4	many	CASRWTSGSGETQYF	TGTGCCAGCAGGTGGACTAGCGGGAGCGGAGAGACCCAGTACTTC
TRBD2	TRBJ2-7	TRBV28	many	CASSSGLAAYEQYF	TGTGCCAGCAGTTCGGGACTAGCCGCCTACGAGCAGTACTTC
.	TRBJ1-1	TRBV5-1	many	CASSFGPSSTEAFF	TGCGCCAGCAGCTTCGGGCCCTCTTCCACTGAAGCTTTCTTT
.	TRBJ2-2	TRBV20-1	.	CSALGGMDQVKRELFF	TGCAGCGCCCTAGGGGGGATGGACCAGGTTAAAAGGGAGCTGTTTTTT
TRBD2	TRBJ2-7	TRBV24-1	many	CATSGVAGSRGDEQYF	TGTGCCACCAGTGGAGTAGCGGGAAGCCGGGGGGACGAGCAGTACTTC
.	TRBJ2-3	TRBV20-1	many	CSASDGTDTQYF	TGCAGTGCTAGTGATGGTACAGATACGCAGTATTTT
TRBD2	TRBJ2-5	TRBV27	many	CASSFGTSGMGQETQYF	TGTGCCAGCAGTTTCGGGACTAGCGGGATGGGTCAAGAGACCCAGTACTTC
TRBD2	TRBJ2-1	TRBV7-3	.	CASSLPGTSARNEQFF	TGTGCCAGCAGCTTACCCGGGACTAGCGCAAGGAATGAGCAGTTCTTC
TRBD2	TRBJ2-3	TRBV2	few	CASNIPDDGRTIDTQYF	TGTGCCAGCAATATCCCTGACGACGGGAGGACGATAGATACGCAGTATTTT
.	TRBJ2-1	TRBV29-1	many	CSVGGSRSFNEQFF	TGCAGCGTTGGGGGCAGCCGTTCCTTCAATGAGCAGTTCTTC
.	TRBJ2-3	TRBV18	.	CASSSDQADTQYF	TGTGCCAGCTCTTCCGACCAGGCAGATACGCAGTATTTT
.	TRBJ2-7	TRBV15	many	CATSREDGLEQYF	TGTGCCACCAGCAGAGAAGACGGCCTGGAGCAGTACTTC
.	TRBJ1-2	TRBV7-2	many	CALWGRRGYTF	TGTGCCCTGTGGGGAAGACGGGGCTACACCTTC
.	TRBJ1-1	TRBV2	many	CASSEAHRANTEAFF	TGTGCCAGCAGTGAAGCGCACAGGGCGAACACTGAAGCTTTCTTT
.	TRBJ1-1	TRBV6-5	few	CASSYVRETEAFF	TGTGCCAGCAGTTACGTCAGGGAGACTGAAGCTTTCTTT
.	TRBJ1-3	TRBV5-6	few	CASSGTGISTNSGNTIYF	TGTGCCAGCAGCGGCACAGGGATCTCCACTAACTCTGGAAACACCATATATTTT
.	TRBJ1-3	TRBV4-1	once	CASSQDREGLSGNTRYF	TGCGCCAGCAGCCAAGATCGGGAGGGACTCTCTGGAAACACCAGATATTTT
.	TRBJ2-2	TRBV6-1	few	CASSEGAPGELFF	TGTGCCAGCAGTGAAGGCGCTCCGGGGGAGCTGTTTTTT
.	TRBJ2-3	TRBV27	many	CATTNWTPLSRIGPDTQYF	TGTGCCACAACGAACTGGACTCCTCTTTCCCGAATCGGGCCAGATACGCAGTATTTT
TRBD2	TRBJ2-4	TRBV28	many	CASSSRLAGAIADIQYF	TGTGCCAGCAGTTCGAGACTAGCGGGAGCTATTGCGGACATTCAGTACTTC
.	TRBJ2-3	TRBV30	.	CAWSVRPGTDTQYF	TGTGCCTGGAGTGTACGTCCGGGTACAGATACGCAGTATTTT
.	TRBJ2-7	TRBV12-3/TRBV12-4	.	CASSQIGGEQYF	TGTGCCAGCAGTCAGATCGGTGGTGAGCAGTACTTC
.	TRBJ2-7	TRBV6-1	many	CASSGQSYEQYF	TGTGCCAGCAGTGGACAGTCCTACGAGCAGTACTTC
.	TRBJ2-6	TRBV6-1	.	CASSTTSYYSGANVLTF	TGTGCCAGCAGTACTACCTCGTACTACTCTGGGGCCAACGTCCTGACTTTC
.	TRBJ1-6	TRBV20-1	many	CSASSRSGSYNSPLHF	TGCAGTGCTAGTTCCCGGTCAGGCTCCTATAATTCACCCCTCCACTTT
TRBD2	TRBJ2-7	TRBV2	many	CASIGLAASGGYEQYF	TGTGCCAGCATTGGACTAGCGGCCTCGGGGGGCTACGAGCAGTACTTC
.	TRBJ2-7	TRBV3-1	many	CASSLTRPSGTYSYEQYF	TGTGCCAGCAGCCTGACGCGTCCTTCAGGGACCTACTCCTACGAGCAGTACTTC
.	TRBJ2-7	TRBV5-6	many	CASSRTHYEQYF	TGTGCCAGCAGCCGGACCCACTACGAGCAGTACTTC
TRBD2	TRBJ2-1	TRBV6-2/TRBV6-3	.	CASISYSGTAYNEQFF	TGTGCCAGCATTTCCTATAGCGGGACGGCCTACAATGAGCAGTTCTTC
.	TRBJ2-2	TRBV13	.	CASSLRRGPLRTGELFF	TGTGCCAGCAGCTTAAGGCGCGGACCCCTACGGACCGGGGAGCTGTTTTTT
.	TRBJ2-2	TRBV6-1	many	CASSRNTGELFF	TGTGCCAGCAGTAGGAACACCGGGGAGCTGTTTTTT
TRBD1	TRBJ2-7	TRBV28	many	CASSPRTGDWEQYF	TGTGCCAGCAGTCCTCGGACAGGGGATTGGGAGCAGTACTTC
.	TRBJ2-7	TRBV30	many	CALLSPYEQYF	TGTGCCCTCCTCAGTCCCTACGAGCAGTACTTC
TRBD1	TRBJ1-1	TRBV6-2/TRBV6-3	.	CASSRDRGFHTEAFF	TGTGCCAGCAGTCGGGACAGGGGGTTCCACACTGAAGCTTTCTTT
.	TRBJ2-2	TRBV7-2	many	CASTRGGDAGELFF	TGTGCCAGCACCAGGGGGGGGGACGCCGGGGAGCTGTTTTTT
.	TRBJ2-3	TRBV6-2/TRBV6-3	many	CASSGVQGTDTQYF	TGTGCCAGCAGTGGGGTCCAGGGCACAGATACGCAGTATTTT
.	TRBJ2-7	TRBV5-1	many	CASRPVLQGVYEQYF	TGCGCCAGCAGACCCGTTTTGCAGGGAGTCTACGAGCAGTACTTC